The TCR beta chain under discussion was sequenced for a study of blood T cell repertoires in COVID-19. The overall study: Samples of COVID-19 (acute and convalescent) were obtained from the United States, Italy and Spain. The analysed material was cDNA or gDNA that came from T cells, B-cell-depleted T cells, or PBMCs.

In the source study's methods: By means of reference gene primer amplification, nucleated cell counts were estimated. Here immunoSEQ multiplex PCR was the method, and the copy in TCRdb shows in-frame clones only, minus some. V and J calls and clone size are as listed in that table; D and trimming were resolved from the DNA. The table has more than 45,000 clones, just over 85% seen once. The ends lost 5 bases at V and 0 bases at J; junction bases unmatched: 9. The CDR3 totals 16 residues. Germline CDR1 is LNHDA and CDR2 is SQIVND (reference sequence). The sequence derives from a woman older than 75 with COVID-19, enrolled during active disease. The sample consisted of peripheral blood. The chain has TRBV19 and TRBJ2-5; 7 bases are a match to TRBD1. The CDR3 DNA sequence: TGTGCCAGTAGTTTCAGGTGGGGACAGTACCAAGAGACCCAGTACTTC. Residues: CASSFRWGQYQETQYF.